These T cell receptor beta chains were read from a single sample in a study of T-cell memory formation after mild COVID-19. Each CDR3 protein is one row after TCRdb ran MiXCR on the 5' RACE reads. Of roughly 50,000 distinct CDR3 sequences listed, over 9% are singletons. Input material: PBMCs or a T cell subset sorted from them (not recorded which). These TCRs come from a man between 18 and 35 years old who had mild COVID-19 (a few samples of this study predate the infection). Cell type and time point are not known. Both conserved end residues are part of each CDR3. Fields, in order: J gene, V gene, clone size, D gene, CDR3 length, CDR3 protein, CDR3 DNA. D genes are given only for firm matches. Where a row states a size, it is once, few, many or the class of an expanded clone; other rows omit it.

j_gene: TRBJ1-1; v_gene: TRBV5-1; abundance: .; d_gene: .; len: 13; CDR3aa: CASNAGANTEAFF; CDR3nt: TGCGCCAGCAACGCAGGGGCTAACACTGAAGCTTTCTTT
j_gene: TRBJ1-2; v_gene: TRBV4-3; abundance: few; d_gene: .; len: 14; CDR3aa: CASSHGLQTYGYTF; CDR3nt: TGCGCCAGCAGCCACGGCTTACAGACTTATGGCTACACCTTC
j_gene: TRBJ1-3; v_gene: TRBV10-3; abundance: .; d_gene: TRBD1; len: 15; CDR3aa: CAISGTGGTGNTIYF; CDR3nt: TGTGCCATCAGTGGGACAGGGGGTACTGGAAACACCATATATTTT
j_gene: TRBJ2-3; v_gene: TRBV5-4; abundance: .; d_gene: TRBD2; len: 17; CDR3aa: CASSPPLAGADAGTQYF; CDR3nt: TGTGCCAGCAGTCCACCGCTAGCGGGGGCAGATGCGGGTACGCAGTATTTT
j_gene: TRBJ2-1; v_gene: TRBV5-1; abundance: many; d_gene: .; len: 16; CDR3aa: CASSFTTGSEYNEQFF; CDR3nt: TGCGCCAGCAGCTTTACCACAGGGTCAGAGTACAATGAGCAGTTCTTC
j_gene: TRBJ2-1; v_gene: TRBV12-3/TRBV12-4; abundance: many; d_gene: TRBD2; len: 16; CDR3aa: CASSLASLAVYNEQFF; CDR3nt: TGTGCCAGCAGTTTAGCGTCCCTAGCGGTATACAATGAGCAGTTCTTC
j_gene: TRBJ2-6; v_gene: TRBV24-1; abundance: few; d_gene: .; len: 15; CDR3aa: CATSDGGTGANVLTF; CDR3nt: TGTGCCACCAGTGATGGAGGGACTGGGGCCAACGTCCTGACTTTC
j_gene: TRBJ2-3; v_gene: TRBV20-1; abundance: .; d_gene: .; len: 12; CDR3aa: CSASPLADTQYF; CDR3nt: TGCAGTGCTAGTCCCCTAGCAGATACGCAGTATTTT
j_gene: TRBJ1-5; v_gene: TRBV7-2; abundance: .; d_gene: .; len: 14; CDR3aa: CASSLAGLYQPQHF; CDR3nt: TGTGCCAGCAGCTTAGCAGGGTTGTATCAGCCCCAGCATTTT
j_gene: TRBJ2-1; v_gene: TRBV7-2; abundance: many; d_gene: TRBD2; len: 15; CDR3aa: CASSLVAGGYNEQFF; CDR3nt: TGTGCCAGCAGCTTAGTAGCGGGGGGGTACAATGAGCAGTTCTTC
j_gene: TRBJ2-3; v_gene: TRBV28; abundance: .; d_gene: TRBD1; len: 14; CDR3aa: CAIKRDRVSDTQYF; CDR3nt: TGTGCCATCAAGCGGGACAGGGTATCAGATACGCAGTATTTT
j_gene: TRBJ2-3; v_gene: TRBV6-4; abundance: many; d_gene: TRBD2; len: 14; CDR3aa: CATSKRGGTDTQYF; CDR3nt: TGTGCCACTTCCAAGCGGGGGGGAACAGATACGCAGTATTTT
j_gene: TRBJ1-3; v_gene: TRBV20-1; abundance: .; d_gene: TRBD1; len: 17; CDR3aa: CSNPRDRGRAAGNTIYF; CDR3nt: TGCAGTAATCCCCGGGACAGGGGTCGGGCGGCTGGAAACACCATATATTTT
j_gene: TRBJ1-2; v_gene: TRBV6-5; abundance: few; d_gene: .; len: 14; CDR3aa: CASSYSYQHYGYTF; CDR3nt: TGTGCCAGCAGTTACTCGTATCAGCACTATGGCTACACCTTC
j_gene: TRBJ2-5; v_gene: TRBV5-4; abundance: many; d_gene: .; len: 15; CDR3aa: CASSLGVEAKETQYF; CDR3nt: TGTGCCAGCAGCTTGGGGGTTGAAGCGAAGGAGACCCAGTACTTC
j_gene: TRBJ2-2; v_gene: TRBV18; abundance: few; d_gene: .; len: 14; CDR3aa: CASSLQGTPGELFF; CDR3nt: TGTGCCAGCTCACTTCAGGGGACTCCCGGGGAGCTGTTTTTT
j_gene: TRBJ1-5; v_gene: TRBV12-3/TRBV12-4; abundance: .; d_gene: .; len: 13; CDR3aa: CASGWTSNQPQHF; CDR3nt: TGTGCCAGCGGTTGGACATCCAATCAGCCCCAGCATTTT
j_gene: TRBJ1-5; v_gene: TRBV12-3/TRBV12-4; abundance: .; d_gene: TRBD1; len: 17; CDR3aa: CASSFFGRGLSEQPQHF; CDR3nt: TGTGCCAGCAGTTTTTTCGGCAGGGGGCTTTCAGAACAACCCCAGCATTTT
j_gene: TRBJ2-3; v_gene: TRBV5-1; abundance: .; d_gene: .; len: 16; CDR3aa: CASSRPAQSGTDTQYF; CDR3nt: TGCGCCAGTAGCCGACCGGCCCAAAGCGGCACAGATACGCAGTATTTT
j_gene: TRBJ2-1; v_gene: TRBV29-1; abundance: few; d_gene: TRBD1; len: 11; CDR3aa: CSGTGGGEQFF; CDR3nt: TGCAGCGGGACAGGGGGCGGCGAGCAGTTCTTC
j_gene: TRBJ1-5; v_gene: TRBV4-2; abundance: few; d_gene: .; len: 16; CDR3aa: CASSQDPTGSNQPQHF; CDR3nt: TGTGCCAGCAGCCAAGACCCCACAGGGAGCAATCAGCCCCAGCATTTT
j_gene: TRBJ1-1; v_gene: TRBV4-2; abundance: many; d_gene: .; len: 13; CDR3aa: CASSQDSRARAFF; CDR3nt: TGTGCCAGCAGCCAAGACAGTAGGGCGCGAGCTTTCTTT